This T cell receptor (beta chain) derives from a study of technical replicates of blood from a few donors. The germline V gene encodes CDR1 SGHVS and CDR2 FQNEAQ. V dropped 2 bases and J dropped 4 bases, with 14 bases sitting between them. The CDR3 length is 15 residues. Libraries were prepared by immunoSEQ multiplex PCR; TCRdb keeps only in-frame clonotypes and omits some of them. Among approximately 75,000 clones listed, under 97% were seen once. Source material: T cells isolated from PBMCs. The chain links TRBV7-8 to TRBJ1-2; D gene unclear. This clonotype was sampled from a human donor in good health. The CDR3 DNA sequence: TGTGCCAGCAGCTTATTCATGTTAGAGTTCTATGGCTACACCTTC. The encoded protein is CASSLFMLEFYGYTF. Filled out from reference TRBV7-8 and TRBJ1-2, the complete variable domain reads GAGVSQSPRYKVAKRGQDVALRCDPISGHVSLFWYQQALGQGPEFLTYFQNEAQLDKSGLPSDRFFAERPEGSVSTLKIQRTQQEDSAVYLCASSLFMLEFYGYTFGSGTRLTVV.